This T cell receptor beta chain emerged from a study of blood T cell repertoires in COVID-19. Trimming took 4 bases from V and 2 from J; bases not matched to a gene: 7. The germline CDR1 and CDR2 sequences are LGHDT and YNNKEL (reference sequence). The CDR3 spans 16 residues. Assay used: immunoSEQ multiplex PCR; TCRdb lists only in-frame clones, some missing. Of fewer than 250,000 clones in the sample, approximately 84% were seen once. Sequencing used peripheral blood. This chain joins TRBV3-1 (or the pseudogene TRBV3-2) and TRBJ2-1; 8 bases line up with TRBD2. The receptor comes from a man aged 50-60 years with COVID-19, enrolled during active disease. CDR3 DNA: TGTGCCAGCAGCCTGGGAACGGGACTAGCCTACAATGAGCAGTTCTTC. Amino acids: CASSLGTGLAYNEQFF.